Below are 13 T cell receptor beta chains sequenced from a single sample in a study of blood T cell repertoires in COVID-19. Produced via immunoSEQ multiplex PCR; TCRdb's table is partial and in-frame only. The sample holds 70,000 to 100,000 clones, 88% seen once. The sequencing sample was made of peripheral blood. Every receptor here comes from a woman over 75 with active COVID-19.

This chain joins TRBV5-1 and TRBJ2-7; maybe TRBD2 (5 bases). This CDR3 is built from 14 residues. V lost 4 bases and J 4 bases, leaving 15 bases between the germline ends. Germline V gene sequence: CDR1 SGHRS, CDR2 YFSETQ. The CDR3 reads CASSQQEGLYEQYF. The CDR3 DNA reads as TGCGCCAGCAGCCAGCAAGAGGGTTTGTACGAGCAGTACTTC. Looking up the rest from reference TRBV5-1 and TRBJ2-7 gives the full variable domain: KAGVTQTPRYLIKTRGQQVTLSCSPISGHRSVSWYQQTPGQGLQFLFEYFSETQRNKGNFPGRFSGRQFSNSRSEMNVSTLELGDSALYLCASSQQEGLYEQYFGPGTRLTVT.

The CDR3, as DNA: TGTGCCAGCTCACCTAGAGGACAGTACCAAGAGACCCAGTACTTC. Its protein is CASSPRGQYQETQYF. V is TRBV18 and J is TRBJ2-5, with D possibly matching TRBD1 (6 bases). Germline loops: CDR1 KGHSH, CDR2 LQKENI. V gave up 3 bases and J gave up 0 bases, with 11 bases separating them. The CDR3 is made up of 15 amino acids.

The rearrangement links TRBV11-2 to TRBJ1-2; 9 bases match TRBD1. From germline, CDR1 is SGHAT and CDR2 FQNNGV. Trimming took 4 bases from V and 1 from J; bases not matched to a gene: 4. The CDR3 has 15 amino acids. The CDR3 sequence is CASSSQGAFNYGYTF. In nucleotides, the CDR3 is TGTGCCAGCAGCTCACAGGGGGCTTTTAACTATGGCTACACCTTC.

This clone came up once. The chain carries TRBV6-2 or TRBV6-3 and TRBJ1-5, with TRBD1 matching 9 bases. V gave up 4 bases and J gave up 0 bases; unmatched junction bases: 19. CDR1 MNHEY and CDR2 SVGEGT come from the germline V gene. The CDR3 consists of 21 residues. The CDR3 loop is CASSSWTGTGPGVYSNQPQHF. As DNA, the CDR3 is TGTGCCAGCAGTTCGTGGACCGGGACAGGGCCTGGGGTTTATAGCAATCAGCCCCAGCATTTT.

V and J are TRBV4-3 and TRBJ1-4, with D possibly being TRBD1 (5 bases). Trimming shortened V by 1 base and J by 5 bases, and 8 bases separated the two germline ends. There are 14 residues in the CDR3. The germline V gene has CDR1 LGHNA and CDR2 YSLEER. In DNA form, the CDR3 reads TGCGCCAGCAGCCAAGCAGGGATCAATGAAAAACTGTTTTTT. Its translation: CASSQAGINEKLFF.

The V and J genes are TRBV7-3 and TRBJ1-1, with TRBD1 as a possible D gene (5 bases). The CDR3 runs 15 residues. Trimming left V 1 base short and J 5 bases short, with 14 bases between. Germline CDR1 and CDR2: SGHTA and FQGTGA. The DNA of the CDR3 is TGTGCCAGCAGCTTAAACCCGCACGGGGGTACTGAAGCTTTCTTT. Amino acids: CASSLNPHGGTEAFF. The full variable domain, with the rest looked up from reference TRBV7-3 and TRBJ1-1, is GAGVSQTPSNKVTEKGKYVELRCDPISGHTALYWYRQSLGQGPEFLIYFQGTGAADDSGLPNDRFFAVRPEGSVSTLKIQRTERGDSAVYLCASSLNPHGGTEAFFGQGTRLTVV.

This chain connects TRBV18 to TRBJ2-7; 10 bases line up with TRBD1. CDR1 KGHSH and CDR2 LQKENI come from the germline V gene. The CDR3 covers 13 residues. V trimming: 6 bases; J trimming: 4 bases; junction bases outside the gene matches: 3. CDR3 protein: CASSRDRGYEQYF. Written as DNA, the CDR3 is TGTGCCAGCTCTAGGGACAGGGGATACGAGCAGTACTTC.

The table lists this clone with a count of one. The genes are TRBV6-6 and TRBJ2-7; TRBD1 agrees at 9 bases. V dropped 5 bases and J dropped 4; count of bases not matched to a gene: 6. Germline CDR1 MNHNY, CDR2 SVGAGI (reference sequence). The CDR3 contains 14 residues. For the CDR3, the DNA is TGTGCCAGCAGTGACCCGGGACAGGGATACGAGCAGTACTTC. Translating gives CASSDPGQGYEQYF.

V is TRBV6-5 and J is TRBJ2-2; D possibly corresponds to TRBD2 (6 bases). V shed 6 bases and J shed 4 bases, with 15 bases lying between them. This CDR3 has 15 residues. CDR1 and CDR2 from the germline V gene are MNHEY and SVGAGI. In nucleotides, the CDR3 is TGTGCCAGCAGCAGGGAGGACTATTTCACCGGGGAGCTGTTTTTT. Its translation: CASSREDYFTGELFF.

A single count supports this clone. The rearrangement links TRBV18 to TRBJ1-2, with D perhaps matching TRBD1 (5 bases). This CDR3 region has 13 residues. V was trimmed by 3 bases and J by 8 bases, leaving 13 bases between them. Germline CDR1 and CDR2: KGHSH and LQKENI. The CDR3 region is CASSPLQGDGYTF. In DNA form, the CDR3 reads TGTGCCAGCTCACCGCTCCAGGGTGACGGCTACACCTTC.

CDR3 protein: CASSLAGQGVYYGYTF. CDR3 in DNA: TGTGCCAGCAGCTTAGCGGGGCAGGGGGTGTACTATGGCTACACCTTC. The chain combines TRBV7-9 with TRBJ1-2, with 7 positions matching TRBD1. J gave up 3 bases and V 0 bases, and 7 bases lay outside the gene matches. The CDR3 is 16 residues long. Germline assignment: CDR1 SEHNR and CDR2 FQNEAQ (reference sequence). The full variable domain, completed using reference TRBV7-9 and TRBJ1-2, is DTGVSQNPRHKITKRGQNVTFRCDPISEHNRLYWYRQTLGQGPEFLTYFQNEAQLEKSRLLSDRFSAERPKGSFSTLEIQRTEQGDSAMYLCASSLAGQGVYYGYTFGSGTRLTVV.

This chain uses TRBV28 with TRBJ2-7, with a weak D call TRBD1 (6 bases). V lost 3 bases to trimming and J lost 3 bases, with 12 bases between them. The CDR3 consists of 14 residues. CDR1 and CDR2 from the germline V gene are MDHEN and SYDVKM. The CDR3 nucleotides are TGTGCCAGCAGTTTGATTACAGGGTTCTACGAGCAGTACTTC. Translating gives CASSLITGFYEQYF.

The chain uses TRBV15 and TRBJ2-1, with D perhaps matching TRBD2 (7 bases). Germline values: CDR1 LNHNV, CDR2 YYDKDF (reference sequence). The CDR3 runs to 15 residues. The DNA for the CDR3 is TGTGCAAACAGATGCGGGGGCCAAGTCGGGCCCGAGCAGTTCTTC. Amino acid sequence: CANRCGGQVGPEQFF.